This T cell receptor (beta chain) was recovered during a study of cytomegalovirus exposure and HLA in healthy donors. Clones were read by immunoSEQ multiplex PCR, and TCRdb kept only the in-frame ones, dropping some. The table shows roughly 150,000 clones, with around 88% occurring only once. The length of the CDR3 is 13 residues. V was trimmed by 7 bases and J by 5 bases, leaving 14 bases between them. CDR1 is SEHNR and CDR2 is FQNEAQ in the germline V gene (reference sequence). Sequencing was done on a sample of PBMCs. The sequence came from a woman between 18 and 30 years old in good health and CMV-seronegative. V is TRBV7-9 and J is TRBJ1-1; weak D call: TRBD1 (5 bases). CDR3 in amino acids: CASTYTGDTEAFF. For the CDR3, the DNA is TGTGCCAGCACCTACACGGGGGATACTGAAGCTTTCTTT.